One and the same sample provided the 30 T cell receptor beta chains below, sequenced in a study of shared clonotypes between healthy human individuals. Method: immunoSEQ multiplex PCR; TCRdb's copy keeps in-frame clones and lacks some. Of about a million clones in the sample, about 80% are singletons; the top ten hold over 1.3%. Sequencing input: memory CD4+ T cells sorted from blood. Specified subset: CD45RA-negative fraction. Receptors were obtained from a man younger than 30 in good health.

The count of this clone is one. V and J are TRBV6-6 and TRBJ2-7; the D call may be TRBD1 or TRBD2 (5 bases each). This CDR3 region has 16 residues. V dropped 6 bases and J dropped 6 bases, with 24 bases sitting between them. CDR1 MNHNY and CDR2 SVGAGI come from the germline V gene (reference sequence). CDR3 nucleotides: TGTGCCAGCAGCTCAACCCCTCGGGGCATGGCGAGCGAGCAGTACTTC. Amino acid sequence: CASSSTPRGMASEQYF.

This clone has a count of ten or more. The V call is TRBV7-9, the J call TRBJ1-6, with a weak D call TRBD1 (5 bases). CDR3 length equals 15 residues. V lost 1 base to trimming and J lost 6 bases, with 10 bases between them. Germline CDR1 reads SEHNR; CDR2 reads FQNEAQ (reference sequence). The CDR3 coding sequence is TGTGCCAGCAGCTTAGGGGCGGGACTTAATTCACCCCTCCACTTT. Its protein is CASSLGAGLNSPLHF.

On this clone itself: The sample contains more than one DNA sequence encoding this CDR3. The V call is TRBV2, the J call TRBJ2-7; unclear D gene. Trimming cost V 8 bases and J 3 bases, with 8 bases left between them. The CDR3 consists of 11 residues. Germline V CDR1 and CDR2: SNHLY, FYNNEI. Here the CDR3 DNA reads TGTGCCAGCCGGCCGAGCTACGAGCAGTACTTC. Protein sequence: CASRPSYEQYF.

With regard to this clone: Distinct nucleotide sequences in the sample also encode this CDR3. The gene calls are TRBV6-6 and TRBJ2-7, with TRBD2 as a possible D gene (6 bases). V shed 3 bases and J shed 3 bases, with 9 bases lying between them. Germline CDR1 reads MNHNY; CDR2 reads SVGAGI (reference sequence). The CDR3 spans 13 residues. The DNA of the CDR3 is TGTGCCAGCAGTTATGGGCGGGGCTACGAGCAGTACTTC. Protein product: CASSYGRGYEQYF.

This chain joins TRBV25-1 and TRBJ1-3, with 9 bases that match TRBD1. CDR3 size: 15 residues. Germline lookup yields CDR1 MGHDK and CDR2 SYGVNS. The J segment lost 8 bases and the V segment lost 3 bases, leaving 8 bases of the junction unmatched. The DNA for the CDR3 is TGTGCCAGCAGTGACGCCCGGGACAGGGTTCACACCATATATTTT. Translating gives CASSDARDRVHTIYF.

The CDR3 reads CASSPLAGALIDEQFF. The DNA of the CDR3 is TGTGCCAGCTCACCCTTAGCGGGAGCCTTGATCGATGAGCAGTTCTTC. The chain carries TRBV18 and TRBJ2-1; 9 bases agree with TRBD2. J lost 8 bases, V lost 3 bases, and 11 bases had no gene match. The CDR3 has 16 residues. Looked up from germline, CDR1 is KGHSH and CDR2 is LQKENI.

Comment on this clone: One end of the junction varies from germline; a read error may be responsible. Other DNA sequences from this sample encode an identical CDR3 as well. This rearrangement joins TRBV14 to TRBJ2-5, with 13 bases fitting TRBD2. CDR1 is SGHDN, CDR2 FVKESK, per germline. The CDR3 extends over 14 amino acids. The CDR3, as DNA: TGTGCCAGTAGCCAAGTCCAGACTAGCGGGAGGCGGTACTTC. This encodes CASSQVQTSGRRYF.

This rearrangement joins TRBV9 to TRBJ1-2; 9 bases map to TRBD1. CDR1 is SGDLS and CDR2 is YYNGEE in the germline V gene. Trimming cost V 0 bases and J 5 bases; bases outside gene matches: 5. This CDR3 has 15 residues. In DNA, the CDR3 is TGTGCCAGCAGCGTAGCGGGACAGGGCTCGTATGGCTACACCTTC. This codes for CASSVAGQGSYGYTF.

This chain joins TRBV28 and TRBJ2-7, with D possibly being TRBD1 (5 bases). CDR1 and CDR2 from the germline V gene are MDHEN and SYDVKM. The CDR3 sequence is 13 residues long. V lost 2 bases, J lost 6 bases, and 11 bases lay in between. The CDR3 reads CASSLTGRGEQYF. The DNA for the CDR3 is TGTGCCAGCAGTTTAACGGGTAGGGGCGAGCAGTACTTC.

This clone has just one count. This rearrangement joins TRBV25-1 to TRBJ1-2, with D perhaps matching TRBD1 (6 bases). Per the germline V gene, CDR1 is MGHDK and CDR2 is SYGVNS. This CDR3 region has 14 residues. V lost 3 bases and J 4 bases, leaving 12 bases between the germline ends. In DNA, the CDR3 is TGTGCCAGCAGTGAGTGGGGGGCGGCCTATGGCTACACCTTC. Translation gives CASSEWGAAYGYTF.

The chain has TRBV19 and TRBJ1-3; 8 bases line up with TRBD1. Germline V gene lookup returns CDR1 LNHDA and CDR2 SQIVND (reference sequence). The trim removed 5 bases at V and 0 bases at J, leaving 6 bases unmatched. This CDR3 comprises 16 residues. This CDR3 reads CASSVTGALSGNTIYF. In DNA, the CDR3 is TGTGCCAGTAGTGTGACAGGGGCGCTCTCTGGAAACACCATATATTTT.

J is TRBJ1-3 and V is TRBV4-1, with D perhaps TRBD1 (6 bases). V was trimmed by 0 bases and J by 0 bases, leaving 12 bases between them. Germline loops: CDR1 MGHRA, CDR2 YSYEKL. The CDR3 is 17 amino acids. The CDR3 sequence: CASSQDGRGGSGNTIYF. CDR3 bases: TGCGCCAGCAGCCAAGATGGGAGGGGGGGCTCTGGAAACACCATATATTTT.

The gene calls are TRBV9 and TRBJ1-2; a possible D gene is TRBD1 (6 bases). CDR3 length: 12 amino acids. From germline, CDR1 is SGDLS and CDR2 YYNGEE. The V and J ends lost 4 bases and 10 bases respectively, with 14 bases between them. The DNA for the CDR3 is TGTGCCAGCAGCCCTGGACAGTTTGACTACACCTTC. Encoded protein: CASSPGQFDYTF.

V and J are TRBV5-4 and TRBJ2-7; D perhaps matches TRBD2 (6 bases). The CDR3 is 14 residues long. Germline V gives CDR1 SGHNT, CDR2 YYREEE (reference sequence). Trimming took off 3 bases at V and 4 bases at J, with 14 bases between the two ends. The CDR3 reads CASSWGGKTYEQYF. The CDR3, as DNA: TGTGCCAGCAGCTGGGGCGGGAAGACTTACGAGCAGTACTTC. Using reference TRBV5-4 and TRBJ2-7 for the parts outside the CDR3, the full variable domain is ETGVTQSPTHLIKTRGQQVTLRCSSQSGHNTVSWYQQALGQGPQFIFQYYREEENGRGNFPPRFSGLQFPNYSSELNVNALELDDSALYLCASSWGGKTYEQYFGPGTRLTVT.

Turning to this clone: This CDR3 is also generated by other DNA sequences in the sample. The CDR3 DNA reads as TGCGCCAGCAGCTTGGGGACAGGGAATGGAAACACCATATATTTT. Translated, it gives CASSLGTGNGNTIYF. The rearrangement uses TRBV5-1 and TRBJ1-3, with 8 bases identical to TRBD1. Germline V gene data show CDR1 as SGHRS and CDR2 as YFSETQ. CDR3 length: 15 residues. With 0 bases clipped from V and 3 bases from J, the junction kept 2 bases outside the gene matches. The entire variable domain, with the rest obtained from reference TRBV5-1 and TRBJ1-3, is as follows: KAGVTQTPRYLIKTRGQQVTLSCSPISGHRSVSWYQQTPGQGLQFLFEYFSETQRNKGNFPGRFSGRQFSNSRSEMNVSTLELGDSALYLCASSLGTGNGNTIYFGEGSWLTVV.

For this clone: Other DNA sequences in the sample encode the same CDR3. The rearrangement links TRBV5-1 to TRBJ2-7; a weak D match, TRBD2 (5 bases). Germline CDR1 SGHRS, CDR2 YFSETQ. Trimming stripped 5 bases from V and 6 bases from J, with 15 bases between. The CDR3 loop spans 13 amino acids. The CDR3 DNA follows: TGCGCCAGCAGTCCCAGCGGAACTCCCGAGCAGTACTTC. It translates to CASSPSGTPEQYF.

The chain is built from TRBV6-1 and TRBJ1-6, with 10 bases that match TRBD1. The V segment lost 6 bases and the J segment 9 bases; nucleotides outside the gene matches: 8. This CDR3 has 15 residues. CDR1 is MNHNS and CDR2 is SASEGT in the germline V gene. CDR3: CASRGPGTGVSPLHF. The DNA of the CDR3 is TGTGCCAGCAGGGGCCCTGGGACAGGGGTTTCACCCCTCCACTTT.

This clone was counted once. The CDR3 nucleotides read TGTGCCAGCAGAAACCTAGACAGGCCTGATGGCTACACCTTC. This encodes CASRNLDRPDGYTF. The chain is built from TRBV6-5 and TRBJ1-2, with D perhaps TRBD1 (6 bases). Germline V lookup: CDR1 MNHEY, CDR2 SVGAGI. The V gene lost 6 bases and the J gene lost 6 bases, with 17 bases spanning the gap. The CDR3 covers 14 residues.

The J gene is TRBJ2-1, the V gene TRBV7-2, with 8 nucleotides matching TRBD2. CDR3 length: 15 amino acids. Germline lookup yields CDR1 SGHTA and CDR2 FQGNSA. Trimming cost V 6 bases and J 2 bases; bases outside gene matches: 6. The CDR3 coding sequence is TGTGCCAGCAGTGAAGCGGGAGCACCCTACAATGAGCAGTTCTTC. This translates into CASSEAGAPYNEQFF.

The CDR3, as DNA: TGTGCCAGTAGTATAGAACCTAGCGGGAGGGGCAATGAGCAGTTCTTC. Residues: CASSIEPSGRGNEQFF. This sequence joins TRBV19 and TRBJ2-1; 12 nucleotides align to TRBD2. Losses at the gene ends were 0 bases for V and 6 bases for J; bases not matched to a gene: 3. This CDR3 has 16 residues. Looked up from germline, CDR1 is LNHDA and CDR2 is SQIVND (reference sequence).

On this clone itself: Other DNA sequences from this sample encode an identical CDR3 as well. The chain carries TRBV30 and TRBJ1-1; perhaps TRBD1 as D (5 bases). Germline V gene lookup returns CDR1 GTSNPN and CDR2 SVGIG (reference sequence). Trimming removed 4 bases from V and 0 bases from J, with 9 bases in between. The CDR3 totals 13 residues. The CDR3 here is CAWNTGMNTEAFF. CDR3 sequence (DNA): TGTGCCTGGAACACAGGCATGAACACTGAAGCTTTCTTT. The variable domain in full, completed from reference TRBV30 and TRBJ1-1, reads SQTIHQWPATLVQPVGSPLSLECTVEGTSNPNLYWYRQAAGRGLQLLFYSVGIGQISSEVPQNLSASRPQDRQFILSSKKLLLSDSGFYLCAWNTGMNTEAFFGQGTRLTVV.

The rearrangement joins TRBV19 to TRBJ1-6; D uncertain. V was trimmed by 0 bases and J by 11 bases, leaving 11 bases between them. Germline CDR1 LNHDA, CDR2 SQIVND (reference sequence). This CDR3 has 14 residues. As DNA, the CDR3 is TGTGCCAGTAGTATAGAGAGGCCCGGGGCACCCCTCCACTTT. This sequence encodes CASSIERPGAPLHF.

This clone was counted a few times. The gene calls are TRBV6-5 and TRBJ1-1, with 9 bases that match TRBD1. The CDR3 loop spans 14 amino acids. Germline CDR1 MNHEY, CDR2 SVGAGI. V trimming: 5 bases; J trimming: 5 bases; junction bases outside the gene matches: 6. CDR3 sequence reads: CASSQQGAWTEAFF. As DNA, the CDR3 is TGTGCCAGCAGTCAACAGGGGGCTTGGACTGAAGCTTTCTTT.

The chain joins TRBV10-2 to TRBJ2-5, with D maybe TRBD1 (5 bases). Per germline, CDR1 WSHSY and CDR2 SAAADI. With 8 bases removed from V and 2 bases from J, the gap between germline ends came to 9 bases. The CDR3 has 12 residues. For the CDR3, the DNA is TGCGCCAGCGCCAAGGGGCAAGAGACCCAGTACTTC. This encodes CASAKGQETQYF.

The sample holds a few counts of this clone. The chain is built from TRBV27 and TRBJ1-6; D is perhaps TRBD1 (6 bases). The germline V gene has CDR1 MNHEY and CDR2 SMNVEV (reference sequence). The CDR3 covers 13 residues. Trimming left V 4 bases short and J 8 bases short, with 9 bases between. This chain's CDR3 is CASSYREHSPLHF. CDR3 coding DNA: TGTGCCAGCAGTTACAGGGAACATTCACCCCTCCACTTT.

This clone appeared a single time. The rearrangement links TRBV10-3 to TRBJ2-7; D is undetermined. The germline CDR1 and CDR2 sequences are ENHRY and SYGVKD. This CDR3 has 15 amino acids. Deletions cut 0 bases from V and 2 bases from J, with 11 bases between. The CDR3 region has the DNA TGTGCCATCAGTGAGTCTATGGGCAGAACCTACGAGCAGTACTTC. It yields the protein CAISESMGRTYEQYF.

This rearrangement joins TRBV29-1 to TRBJ2-5; D is possibly TRBD1 or TRBD2 (5 bases each). Germline CDR1 is SQVTM and CDR2 is ANQGSEA. CDR3 size: 14 residues. Trimming stripped 2 bases from V and 1 base from J, with 11 bases between. CDR3 coding DNA: TGCAGCGTTGAAAAGGGGACCACCCAAGAGACCCAGTACTTC. It is translated as CSVEKGTTQETQYF.

This chain joins TRBV7-2 and TRBJ2-2; 14 bases are shared with TRBD2. Germline values: CDR1 SGHTA, CDR2 FQGNSA. The CDR3 runs 15 residues. The J segment lost 10 bases and the V segment lost 5 bases, leaving 6 bases of the junction unmatched. The CDR3 bases are TGTGCCAGCAGCCTGGGACTAGCGGGAGTAGAGGAGCTGTTTTTT. Translated: CASSLGLAGVEELFF. Filled out from reference TRBV7-2 and TRBJ2-2, the complete variable domain reads GAGVSQSPSNKVTEKGKDVELRCDPISGHTALYWYRQSLGQGLEFLIYFQGNSAPDKSGLPSDRFSAERTGGSVSTLTIQRTQQEDSAVYLCASSLGLAGVEELFFGEGSRLTVL.

The genes are TRBV15 and TRBJ1-2; D possibly corresponds to TRBD1 (5 bases). Germline V gene data show CDR1 as LNHNV and CDR2 as YYDKDF (reference sequence). The CDR3 extends over 15 amino acids. V gave up 3 bases and J gave up 7 bases, with 18 bases separating them. CDR3 amino acids: CATSREQDSSPGYTF. The CDR3, as DNA: TGTGCCACCAGCAGGGAACAGGATTCTAGTCCTGGCTACACCTTC. The complete variable domain, with remaining parts taken from reference TRBV15 and TRBJ1-2, reads DAMVIQNPRYQVTQFGKPVTLSCSQTLNHNVMYWYQQKSSQAPKLLFHYYDKDFNNEADTPDNFQSRRPNTSFCFLDIRSPGLGDTAMYLCATSREQDSSPGYTFGSGTRLTVV.

The chain joins TRBV7-8 to TRBJ2-1, with D unclear. CDR3 size: 14 residues. Per germline, CDR1 SGHVS and CDR2 FQNEAQ. Trimming stripped 3 bases from V and 1 base from J, with 7 bases between. The CDR3 sequence: CASSFGGSYNEQFF. Written as DNA, the CDR3 is TGTGCCAGCAGCTTCGGCGGTTCCTACAATGAGCAGTTCTTC.